This passage covers 25 T cell receptor beta chains from one sample sequenced in a study of neoadjuvant anti-PD-1 for oral cavity cancer. Time point given: after neoadjuvant nivolumab, at surgical resection. Clones were sequenced by immunoSEQ multiplex PCR, and TCRdb holds only the in-frame ones, with some missing. This sample carries some 9,800 clones, roughly 62% of them seen once, and the ten largest clones take roughly 4.2%. The sequencing here drew on PBMCs, taken after nivolumab (anti-PD-1) treatment. Source of these receptors: a person between 40 and 80 years old with oral cavity squamous cell carcinoma.

The rearrangement links TRBV5-6 to TRBJ1-4; 7 nucleotides match TRBD1. The CDR3 has 15 residues. V shed 4 bases and J 7 bases; nucleotides not matched to a gene: 10. Germline CDR1 is SGHDT and CDR2 is YYEEEE. The CDR3 protein is CASSQFGQVVEKLFF. Written as DNA, the CDR3 is TGTGCCAGCAGCCAGTTCGGACAGGTGGTTGAAAAACTGTTTTTT.

This chain's CDR3 is CASTLRAYQPQHF. The CDR3 DNA reads TGTGCCAGCACCCTAAGGGCCTATCAGCCCCAGCATTTT. The chain is built from TRBV6-6 and TRBJ1-5; no definite D call. The germline CDR1 and CDR2 sequences are MNHNY and SVGAGI (reference sequence). The CDR3 is 13 residues long. V was clipped by 7 bases and J by 5 bases, with 12 bases between them.

The CDR3 DNA sequence: TGTGCCAGCAGCTTAGTCGTAAGTGACTACGAGCAGTACTTC. Residues: CASSLVVSDYEQYF. This chain uses TRBV11-2 with TRBJ2-7, with D unresolved. Trimming pared 1 base from V and 3 bases from J, leaving 10 bases between. Germline CDR1 reads SGHAT; CDR2 reads FQNNGV. The CDR3 contains 14 residues.

A few counts support this clone. The genes are TRBV19 and TRBJ1-2; 7 nucleotides match TRBD1. J was trimmed by 3 bases and V by 3 bases; bases with no gene match: 13. The CDR3 is made up of 17 amino acids. Germline V gene data show CDR1 as LNHDA and CDR2 as SQIVND (reference sequence). The CDR3 spells CASSMVGRRGRYYGYTF. DNA for the CDR3: TGTGCCAGTAGTATGGTTGGGCGGAGGGGGCGCTACTATGGCTACACCTTC.

V is TRBV13 and J is TRBJ2-2; a weak D match, TRBD2 (5 bases). The CDR3 length is 16 residues. Trimming removed 5 bases at V and 5 bases at J, with 18 bases between. Germline loops: CDR1 PRHDT, CDR2 FYEKMQ (reference sequence). The CDR3 nucleotides are TGTGCCAGCAGCCCTAGCACCATAGGACGGACCGGGGAGCTGTTTTTT. This codes for CASSPSTIGRTGELFF.

The chain recombines TRBV6-1 with TRBJ2-3; 7 bases line up with TRBD2. CDR3 length: 16 residues. The V and J ends lost 4 bases and 3 bases, in that order; junction bases with no gene match: 10. Germline values: CDR1 MNHNS, CDR2 SASEGT. CDR3 coding DNA: TGTGCCAGCAGTGTGTCTAGCGGAGCAGCGACAGATACGCAGTATTTT. This codes for CASSVSSGAATDTQYF.

A few counts support this clone. The V gene is TRBV5-1, the J gene TRBJ1-6; a possible D gene is TRBD1 (6 bases). The CDR3 contains 16 residues. The germline CDR1 and CDR2 sequences are SGHRS and YFSETQ. Trimming stripped 0 bases from V and 9 bases from J, with 16 bases between. The CDR3 DNA follows: TGCGCCAGCAGCTTGGTAGAAAGGGGGGGTACTTCACCCCTCCACTTT. It translates to CASSLVERGGTSPLHF. The variable domain in full, completed from reference TRBV5-1 and TRBJ1-6, reads KAGVTQTPRYLIKTRGQQVTLSCSPISGHRSVSWYQQTPGQGLQFLFEYFSETQRNKGNFPGRFSGRQFSNSRSEMNVSTLELGDSALYLCASSLVERGGTSPLHFGNGTRLTVT.

Only a few counts were recorded for this clone. The chain carries TRBV7-9 and TRBJ2-1; 8 positions match TRBD1. CDR3 length equals 16 residues. Per the germline V gene, CDR1 is SEHNR and CDR2 is FQNEAQ (reference sequence). Unmatched junction bases numbered 10, after V lost 5 bases and J lost 4 bases. In DNA, the CDR3 is TGTGCCAGCAGCCCAGGACAGGGTAAGGTATACAATGAGCAGTTCTTC. This translates into CASSPGQGKVYNEQFF.

Written as DNA, the CDR3 is TGCAGCGTGGTATCCGGGAGCTATGGCTACACCTTC. It translates to CSVVSGSYGYTF. The V gene is TRBV29-1, the J gene TRBJ1-2; D gene uncertain. V was trimmed by 6 bases and J by 4 bases, leaving 12 bases between them. The length of the CDR3 is 12 residues. Germline loops: CDR1 SQVTM, CDR2 ANQGSEA.

The V call is TRBV11-2, the J call TRBJ1-2; tentatively, D is TRBD1 (5 bases). CDR3 size: 14 residues. Germline-derived CDR1 and CDR2 are SGHAT and FQNNGV. Trimming stripped 0 bases from V and 4 bases from J, with 9 bases between. CDR3 DNA sequence: TGTGCCAGCAGCTTAGATACAAGGGGCTATGGCTACACCTTC. Translating it yields CASSLDTRGYGYTF.

The V gene is TRBV6-4, the J gene TRBJ1-4, with unresolved D. This CDR3 contains 13 residues. Trimming stripped 3 bases from V and 6 bases from J, with 8 bases between. The V gene's germline CDR1 is MRHNA and CDR2 SNTAGT. The CDR3, as DNA: TGTGCCAGCAGTGAAGGACGGGATGAAAAACTGTTTTTT. It yields the protein CASSEGRDEKLFF.

This clone has more than one count but fewer than ten. This rearrangement joins TRBV30 to TRBJ2-2; 10 nucleotides line up with TRBD2. V lost 4 bases, J lost 6 bases, and 11 bases stayed unmatched. CDR3 length: 16 residues. From germline, CDR1 is GTSNPN and CDR2 SVGIG (reference sequence). The CDR3 protein is CAWNRLAGLVAGELFF. Here the CDR3 DNA reads TGTGCCTGGAACCGACTAGCGGGTTTGGTTGCCGGGGAGCTGTTTTTT.

This chain uses TRBV29-1 with TRBJ1-2; 9 positions agree with TRBD1. This CDR3 has 14 residues. V lost 8 bases and J lost 8; bases outside the gene matches: 15. The germline V gene has CDR1 SQVTM and CDR2 ANQGSEA. CDR3 nucleotides: TGCAGCTCCCTTGAGGAGGACAGGGGCCACGGCTACACCTTC. Encoded protein: CSSLEEDRGHGYTF.

The V call is TRBV19, the J call TRBJ1-2; D is perhaps TRBD1 (5 bases). Trimming took 5 bases from V and 7 from J, leaving 11 bases between them. Looked up from germline, CDR1 is LNHDA and CDR2 is SQIVND (reference sequence). This CDR3 is built from 12 residues. The CDR3 loop reads CASSQMDIGYTF. Here the CDR3 DNA reads TGTGCCAGTAGTCAAATGGACATTGGCTACACCTTC.

The V call is TRBV2, the J call TRBJ2-1, with 7 bases fitting TRBD2. CDR3 length: 15 residues. V was clipped by 5 bases and J by 1 base; unmatched bases: 5. CDR1 is SNHLY and CDR2 is FYNNEI in the germline V gene. This CDR3 reads CASSNLAASYNEQFF. In DNA form, the CDR3 reads TGTGCCAGCAGTAATCTAGCGGCATCCTACAATGAGCAGTTCTTC.

This chain uses TRBV5-1 with TRBJ1-1, with TRBD1 as a possible D gene (6 bases). The V end was cut by 4 bases, the J end by 0 bases, with 13 bases between. The CDR3 is 15 residues long. Germline V CDR1 and CDR2: SGHRS, YFSETQ. The CDR3 spells CASSPMTGMNTEAFF. In DNA, the CDR3 is TGCGCCAGCAGCCCGATGACAGGAATGAACACTGAAGCTTTCTTT.

This clone has just a few counts. The chain employs TRBV18 and TRBJ1-6; 7 bases match TRBD1. The V segment lost 6 bases and the J segment 10 bases; nucleotides outside the gene matches: 9. Looked up from germline, CDR1 is KGHSH and CDR2 is LQKENI. The CDR3 has 14 amino acids. CDR3 coding DNA: TGTGCCAGCTCCCGCGACAGGGTTGAATCACCCCTCCACTTT. Its translation: CASSRDRVESPLHF.

The chain couples TRBV7-9 to TRBJ1-5; 7 bases fit TRBD1. With V trimmed by 1 base and J by 6 bases, 6 bases remained unmatched. CDR3 size: 15 residues. Germline V lookup: CDR1 SEHNR, CDR2 FQNEAQ (reference sequence). The CDR3 region has the DNA TGTGCCAGCAGCTTAGGGGCAGGGGGGCGTCAGCCCCAGCATTTT. This sequence encodes CASSLGAGGRQPQHF.

The V gene is TRBV5-1, the J gene TRBJ2-3; no clear D. Germline values: CDR1 SGHRS, CDR2 YFSETQ. The V gene lost 3 bases and the J gene lost 4 bases, with 9 bases spanning the gap. The CDR3 totals 13 residues. CDR3 sequence: CASSWLGADTQYF. In DNA, the CDR3 is TGCGCCAGCAGCTGGCTTGGGGCAGATACGCAGTATTTT.

This clone was seen only once. One junction end disagrees with the germline gene, perhaps due to a read error. The chain uses TRBV6-5 and TRBJ2-3, with D maybe TRBD2 (6 bases). Germline V gives CDR1 MNHEY, CDR2 SVGAGI. The CDR3 totals 13 residues. The CDR3 is CASSSTSKDTQYF. DNA of the CDR3: TGTGCCAGCAGTTCAACTAGCAAAGATACGCAGTATTTT.

V and J are TRBV6-1 and TRBJ2-3; 12 nucleotides match TRBD1. The J segment lost 3 bases and the V segment lost 4 bases, leaving 11 bases of the junction unmatched. This CDR3 spans 18 amino acids. Germline CDR1 and CDR2: MNHNS and SASEGT. The CDR3 is CASSAPGTGGAWTDTQYF. In DNA form, the CDR3 reads TGTGCCAGCAGTGCCCCCGGGACAGGGGGCGCTTGGACAGATACGCAGTATTTT.

The V and J genes are TRBV5-6 and TRBJ2-7; tentative D call: TRBD1 (6 bases). CDR1 and CDR2 from the germline V gene are SGHDT and YYEEEE. There are 14 residues in the CDR3. V was shortened by 0 bases and J by 3 bases, with 10 bases between the two germline ends. The CDR3 spells CASSLGQGNYEQYF. CDR3 in DNA: TGTGCCAGCAGCTTGGGGCAGGGGAACTACGAGCAGTACTTC. Combining the CDR3 with reference TRBV5-6 and TRBJ2-7 gives the whole variable domain DAGVTQSPTHLIKTRGQQVTLRCSPKSGHDTVSWYQQALGQGPQFIFQYYEEEERQRGNFPDRFSGHQFPNYSSELNVNALLLGDSALYLCASSLGQGNYEQYFGPGTRLTVT.

In this sample, this clone turned up a few times. The J gene is TRBJ2-5, the V gene TRBV4-1; 12 bases align to TRBD2. Trimming cost V 2 bases and J 5 bases; bases outside gene matches: 6. Germline values: CDR1 MGHRA, CDR2 YSYEKL. The CDR3 spans 16 residues. CDR3 amino acids: CASSQTTSGRWETQYF. As DNA, the CDR3 is TGCGCCAGCAGCCAAACGACTAGCGGGAGATGGGAGACCCAGTACTTC.

This clone has more than one count but fewer than ten. The rearrangement links TRBV7-2 to TRBJ1-2; D unresolved. Germline V gene sequence: CDR1 SGHTA, CDR2 FQGNSA. The CDR3 is 13 amino acids. The V gene lost 5 bases and the J gene lost 8 bases, with 15 bases spanning the gap. CDR3 nucleotide sequence: TGTGCCAGCAGCCCCTCGCCAGCAGCGGGCTACACCTTC. It encodes CASSPSPAAGYTF. Drawing the rest from reference TRBV7-2 and TRBJ1-2, the complete variable domain is GAGVSQSPSNKVTEKGKDVELRCDPISGHTALYWYRQSLGQGLEFLIYFQGNSAPDKSGLPSDRFSAERTGGSVSTLTIQRTQQEDSAVYLCASSPSPAAGYTFGSGTRLTVV.

The CDR3 region has the DNA TGTGCCACCAGCACAAGACAAGGGGGGACGGGTTCACCCCTCCACTTT. Translation: CATSTRQGGTGSPLHF. The V call is TRBV15, the J call TRBJ1-6, with D possibly being TRBD1 (6 bases). Trimming cost V 4 bases and J 9 bases, with 19 bases left between them. This CDR3 spans 16 amino acids. Germline V CDR1 and CDR2: LNHNV, YYDKDF (reference sequence). The full variable domain, rest sourced from reference TRBV15 and TRBJ1-6, is DAMVIQNPRYQVTQFGKPVTLSCSQTLNHNVMYWYQQKSSQAPKLLFHYYDKDFNNEADTPDNFQSRRPNTSFCFLDIRSPGLGDTAMYLCATSTRQGGTGSPLHFGNGTRLTVT.